The clone carrying this TCR beta chain was observed a few times. The CDR3 runs 18 residues. V shed 0 bases and J 0 bases; nucleotides not matched to a gene: 4. Germline loops: CDR1 SGHVS, CDR2 FQNEAQ. This entry is derived from a study of OX40 agonist ivuxolimab in advanced cancers. On the study more broadly: A diagnosis of hepatocellular carcinoma, melanoma, renal cell or head and neck cancer was present in dose-escalation patients. Partial responses, seen in three patients, involved one hepatocellular carcinoma and two cutaneous melanomas.

Measured with immunoSEQ multiplex PCR; TCRdb has only the in-frame clones, and not every one. The data show more than 11,000 clones, with around 82% seen just once and roughly 20% held by the top ten. Peripheral blood came from all dose cohorts at three timepoints. The sample here was CD4+ or CD8+ T cells sorted from blood, taken in a trial of the OX40 agonist ivuxolimab. This receptor was taken from an adult with an advanced solid tumor such as melanoma, head and neck, liver or kidney cancer. This sequence joins TRBV7-8 and TRBJ2-1; 11 bases fit TRBD2. The CDR3 protein is CASSLAGLAESSYNEQFF. The DNA of the CDR3 is TGTGCCAGCAGCTTAGCGGGACTAGCGGAGAGCTCCTACAATGAGCAGTTCTTC.